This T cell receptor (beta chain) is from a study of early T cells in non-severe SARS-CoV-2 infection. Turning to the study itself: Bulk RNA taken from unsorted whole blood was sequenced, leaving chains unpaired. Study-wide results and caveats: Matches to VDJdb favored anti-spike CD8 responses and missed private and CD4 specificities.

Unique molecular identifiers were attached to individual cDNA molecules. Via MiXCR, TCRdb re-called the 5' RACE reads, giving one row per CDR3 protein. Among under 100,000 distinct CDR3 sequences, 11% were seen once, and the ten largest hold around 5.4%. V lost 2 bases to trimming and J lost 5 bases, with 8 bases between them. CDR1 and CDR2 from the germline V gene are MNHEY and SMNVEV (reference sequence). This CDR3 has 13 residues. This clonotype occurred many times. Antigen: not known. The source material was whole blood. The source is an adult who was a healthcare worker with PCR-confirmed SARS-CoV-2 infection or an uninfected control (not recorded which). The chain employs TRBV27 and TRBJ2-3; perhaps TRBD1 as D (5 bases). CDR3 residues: CASSLSREDTQYF. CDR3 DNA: TGTGCCAGCAGTTTAAGCAGGGAAGATACGCAGTATTTT.